These T cell receptor beta chains were read from a single sample in a study of cytomegalovirus exposure and HLA in healthy donors. Assay: immunoSEQ multiplex PCR; the TCRdb copy retains only in-frame clones and omits some. This sample contains tens of thousands of clones. Sequencing was performed on PBMCs. The receptors stem from a woman between 35 and 50 years old in good health and CMV-seropositive. Both conserved end residues are part of each CDR3. Each record gives: J gene, CDR3 length, V gene, D gene, CDR3 DNA, CDR3 protein. A D gene is named only where the DNA matches it firmly.

TRBJ2-3 14 TRBV4-1 TRBD2 TGCGCCAGCAGCCAAGAGGGGGGGAGGGATACGCAGTATTTT CASSQEGGRDTQYF
TRBJ2-7 14 TRBV7-2 TRBD1 TGTGCCAGCAGCCAAGACAGGGGGTGGTACGAGCAGTACTTC CASSQDRGWYEQYF
TRBJ1-2 13 TRBV19 NA TGTGCCAGTAGTATTGCCAGGGCAGATGGCTACACCTTC CASSIARADGYTF
TRBJ1-5 14 TRBV19 NA TGTGCCAGTAGTCACCAGGGTAACAATCAGCCCCAGCATTTT CASSHQGNNQPQHF
TRBJ2-3 13 TRBV5-1 TRBD1 TGCGCCAGCAGCGACAGGGGTGCAGATACGCAGTATTTT CASSDRGADTQYF
TRBJ2-1 15 TRBV5-1 TRBD1 TGCGCCAGCAGCGACACCGGGACAGGGCCCAATGAGCAGTTCTTC CASSDTGTGPNEQFF
TRBJ1-3 15 TRBV5-4 NA TGTGCCAGCAGCTCAAAGGGGGAAGGCGGAAACACCATATATTTT CASSSKGEGGNTIYF
TRBJ2-2 13 TRBV7-9 TRBD1 TGTGCCAGCAGCAACGGACAGGGCGGGGAGCTGTTTTTT CASSNGQGGELFF
TRBJ2-7 14 TRBV30 NA TGTGCCTGGAGTGATTTAAGAAACTACTACGAGCAGTACTTC CAWSDLRNYYEQYF
TRBJ1-2 14 TRBV7-2 NA TGTGCCAGCAGCTTAGAGGGGATCGTCTATGGCTACACCTTC CASSLEGIVYGYTF
TRBJ1-2 15 TRBV6-1 NA TGTGCCAGCAGTGAAGGTCCGGGACAAAACTATGGCTACACCTTC CASSEGPGQNYGYTF